This T cell receptor (beta chain) was obtained from a study of CD8 T cells in ankylosing spondylitis. TCRdb called the 5' RACE reads again in MiXCR, with one record for every CDR3 protein. Of over 450,000 distinct CDR3 sequences listed, 10% to 15% are singletons. Study-level findings and limits: Apparently characteristic of ankylosing spondylitis blood was a TCR beta motif (roughly eight highly homologous variants).

Of note for this clonotype: Its cognate antigen is unknown.

This receptor was identified in a male donor with ankylosing spondylitis. The sample was blood, either unsorted or a sorted T cell fraction (not recorded which).

Written as DNA, the CDR3 is TGTGCCAGCAGCACCGCGGCGGGCCCCGGGGCCACAGATACGCAGTATTTT. Its protein product is CASSTAAGPGATDTQYF. The chain joins TRBV5-6 to TRBJ2-3; D might be TRBD1 or TRBD2, each matching 5 bases. This CDR3 has 17 residues. Germline CDR1 and CDR2: SGHDT and YYEEEE. V was trimmed by 4 bases and J by 2 bases, leaving 20 bases between them.